This TCR beta chain was recovered during a study of early T cells in non-severe SARS-CoV-2 infection. Whole-study context: The chains were unpaired, and the sequenced material was bulk RNA from unsorted whole blood.

The CDR3 is made up of 13 amino acids. Per the germline V gene, CDR1 is SEHNR and CDR2 is FQNEAQ (reference sequence). The V and J ends lost 4 bases and 7 bases, in that order; junction bases with no gene match: 1. Study outcomes and limitations: VDJdb-based matching was biased toward anti-spike CD8 responses and missed private and CD4 specificities.

Attachment of unique molecular identifiers to individual cDNA molecules was performed. One entry per CDR3 protein, called by TCRdb with MiXCR from the 5' RACE reads. This table holds over 15,000 distinct CDR3 sequences, approximately 4.8% found once. This clonotype rates as medium-sized (0.01 to 0.1%). Its specificity is unknown. The V and J genes are TRBV7-9 and TRBJ2-1; 10 bases align to TRBD2. This TCR was sampled from an adult who was a healthcare worker with PCR-confirmed SARS-CoV-2 infection or an uninfected control (not recorded which). Sequenced sample: whole blood. The CDR3 DNA reads TGTGCCAGCAGCTCTAGCGGGAGTAATGAGCAGTTCTTC. As protein: CASSSSGSNEQFF.